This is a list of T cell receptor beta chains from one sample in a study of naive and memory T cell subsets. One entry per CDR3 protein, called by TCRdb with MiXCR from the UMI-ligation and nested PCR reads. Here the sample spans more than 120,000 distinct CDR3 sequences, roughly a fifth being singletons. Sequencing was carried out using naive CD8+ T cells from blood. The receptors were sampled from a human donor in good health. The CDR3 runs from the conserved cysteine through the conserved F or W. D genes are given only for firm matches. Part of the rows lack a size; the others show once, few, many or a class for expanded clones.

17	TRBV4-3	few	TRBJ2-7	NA	CASSQDSKGGGSYEQYF	TGCGCCAGCAGCCAAGATTCAAAAGGGGGGGGCTCCTACGAGCAGTACTTC
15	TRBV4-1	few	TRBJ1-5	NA	CASSQGVWGNQPQHF	TGCGCCAGCAGCCAAGGGGTCTGGGGCAATCAGCCCCAGCATTTT
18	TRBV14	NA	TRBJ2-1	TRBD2	CASSQGRIRTSGNNEQFF	TGTGCCAGCAGTCAGGGCCGTATAAGGACTAGCGGAAACAATGAGCAGTTCTTC
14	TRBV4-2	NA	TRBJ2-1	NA	CASGRRADIGGQFF	TGTGCCAGCGGGCGGAGGGCCGATATAGGGGGGCAGTTCTTC
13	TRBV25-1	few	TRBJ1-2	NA	CASSGGHGDGYTF	TGTGCCAGCAGTGGGGGTCACGGGGATGGCTACACCTTC
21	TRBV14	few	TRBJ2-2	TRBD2	CASSQDTILAGGPRDTGELFF	TGTGCCAGCAGCCAAGACACTATCCTAGCGGGAGGGCCGCGGGACACCGGGGAGCTGTTTTTT
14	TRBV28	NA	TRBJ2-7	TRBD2	CASSLTSGVYEQYF	TGTGCCAGCAGTTTAACCAGCGGGGTCTACGAGCAGTACTTC
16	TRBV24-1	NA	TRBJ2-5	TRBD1	CATSDPRTGGLETQYF	TGTGCCACCAGTGACCCCCGGACAGGGGGGTTGGAGACCCAGTACTTC
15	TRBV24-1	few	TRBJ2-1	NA	CATSAVRDPNNEQFF	TGTGCCACCAGTGCTGTGCGGGACCCGAACAATGAGCAGTTCTTC
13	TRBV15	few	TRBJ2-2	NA	CATSPRGTGELFF	TGTGCCACCAGCCCGCGGGGCACCGGGGAGCTGTTTTTT
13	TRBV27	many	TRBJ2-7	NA	CASSLAGDYEQYF	TGTGCCAGCAGTTTGGCAGGGGACTACGAGCAGTACTTC
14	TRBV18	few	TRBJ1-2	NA	CASSPSDRPYGYTF	TGTGCCAGCTCACCATCCGACAGACCCTATGGCTACACCTTC
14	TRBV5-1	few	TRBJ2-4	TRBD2	CASATSGSPNIQYF	TGCGCCAGCGCCACTAGCGGGAGTCCTAACATTCAGTACTTC
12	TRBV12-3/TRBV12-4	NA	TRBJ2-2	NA	CASLWDTGELFF	TGTGCCAGCCTTTGGGACACCGGGGAGCTGTTTTTT
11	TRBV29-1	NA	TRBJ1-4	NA	CSVLTNEKLFF	TGCAGCGTCCTCACTAATGAAAAACTGTTTTTT
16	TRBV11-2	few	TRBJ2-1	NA	CASSRTEGGIYNEQFF	TGTGCCAGCAGCCGAACCGAGGGAGGCATCTACAATGAGCAGTTCTTC
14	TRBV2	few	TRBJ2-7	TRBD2	CAKQILAGTYEQYF	TGTGCCAAGCAGATACTAGCGGGAACCTACGAGCAGTACTTC
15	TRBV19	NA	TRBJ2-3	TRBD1	CASSMWGTGTDTQYF	TGTGCCAGTAGTATGTGGGGGACAGGCACAGATACGCAGTATTTT
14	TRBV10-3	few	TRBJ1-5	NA	CAISESRGAQPQHF	TGTGCCATCAGTGAGTCGAGGGGGGCCCAGCCCCAGCATTTT
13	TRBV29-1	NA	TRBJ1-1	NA	CSVEDWGGTEAFF	TGCAGCGTTGAAGATTGGGGTGGAACTGAAGCTTTCTTT
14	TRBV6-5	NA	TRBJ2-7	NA	CASSYQGDGDEQYF	TGTGCCAGCAGTTACCAAGGGGACGGAGACGAGCAGTACTTC
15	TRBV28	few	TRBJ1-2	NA	CASSSGADYNYGYTF	TGTGCCAGCAGTTCGGGGGCAGATTATAACTATGGCTACACCTTC
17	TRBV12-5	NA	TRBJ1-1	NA	CASGLTQTGPINTEAFF	TGTGCTAGTGGTTTAACGCAAACAGGTCCCATAAACACTGAAGCTTTCTTT
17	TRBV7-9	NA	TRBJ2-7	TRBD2	CASSHTGTSGRAAEQYF	TGTGCCAGCAGCCATACCGGGACTAGCGGGAGGGCAGCCGAGCAGTACTTC
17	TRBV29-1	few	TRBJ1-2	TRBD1	CSVEKGSGGGRSYGYTF	TGCAGCGTTGAAAAGGGGTCAGGGGGGGGGCGAAGCTATGGCTACACCTTC
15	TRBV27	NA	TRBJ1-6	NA	CASTLNRGSLSPLHF	TGTGCCAGCACCCTCAACCGGGGCAGTCTTTCACCCCTCCACTTT
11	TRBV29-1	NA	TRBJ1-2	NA	CSARGGYGYTF	TGCAGCGCTAGGGGGGGGTATGGCTACACCTTC
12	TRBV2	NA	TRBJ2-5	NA	CARSVGTGTQYF	TGTGCCAGATCCGTGGGGACCGGAACCCAGTACTTC
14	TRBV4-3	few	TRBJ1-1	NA	CASSQVSGAAEAFF	TGCGCCAGCAGCCAAGTCTCAGGGGCCGCTGAAGCTTTCTTT
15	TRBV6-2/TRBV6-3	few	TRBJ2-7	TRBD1	CASSYSGQANYEQYF	TGTGCCAGCAGTTACTCGGGACAGGCCAACTACGAGCAGTACTTC
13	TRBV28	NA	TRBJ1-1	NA	CASNLVGNTEAFF	TGTGCCAGCAACCTGGTTGGGAACACTGAAGCTTTCTTT
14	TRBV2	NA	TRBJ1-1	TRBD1	CASSDPRGLVEAFF	TGTGCCAGCAGTGACCCCAGGGGGCTGGTTGAAGCTTTCTTT
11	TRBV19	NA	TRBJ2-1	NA	CATRAYNEQFF	TGTGCCACCCGGGCATACAATGAGCAGTTCTTC
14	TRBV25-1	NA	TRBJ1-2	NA	CASRGDTLTWGYTF	TGTGCCAGCAGGGGGGACACCCTAACGTGGGGCTACACCTTC
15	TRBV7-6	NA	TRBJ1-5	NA	CASSLWGDKSQPQHF	TGTGCCAGCAGCTTATGGGGGGACAAGAGCCAGCCCCAGCATTTT
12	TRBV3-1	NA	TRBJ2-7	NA	CASSPAAYEQYF	TGTGCCAGCAGCCCAGCGGCCTACGAGCAGTACTTC
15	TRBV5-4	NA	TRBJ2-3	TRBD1	CASSLGTGDTDTQYF	TGTGCCAGCAGCCTAGGGACAGGGGATACAGATACGCAGTATTTT
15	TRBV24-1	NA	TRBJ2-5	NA	CATSDLQGRRETQYF	TGTGCCACCAGTGATTTGCAGGGGCGCCGGGAGACCCAGTACTTC
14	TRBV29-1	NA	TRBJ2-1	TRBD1	CSVEVGQGTDEQFF	TGCAGCGTTGAAGTAGGACAGGGAACCGATGAGCAGTTCTTC
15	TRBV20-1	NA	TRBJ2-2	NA	CSAFRLLENTGELFF	TGCAGTGCTTTTAGGCTCCTAGAGAACACCGGGGAGCTGTTTTTT
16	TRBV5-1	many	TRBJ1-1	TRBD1	CASSWLGDREDTEAFF	TGCGCCAGCAGCTGGCTAGGGGACAGGGAGGACACTGAAGCTTTCTTT
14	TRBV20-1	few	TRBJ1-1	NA	CSLGLGAGNTEAFF	TGCAGTCTAGGTTTGGGGGCAGGAAACACTGAAGCTTTCTTT